The rows below give T cell receptor beta chains drawn from one sample of a study of T cell responses to AZD1222 COVID-19 vaccine. Some clones are missing from TCRdb's copy, which holds only in-frame ones; the method was immunoSEQ multiplex PCR. The table has about 110,000 clones, over 85% seen once. The specimen was peripheral blood, collected on day 0 of MenACWY control vaccination. The receptors derive from an adult in good health. Each CDR3 is given with its conserved first and last residue. Fields, in order: J gene, clone size, D gene, V gene, CDR3 DNA, CDR3 protein. D genes are given only for firm matches. The size of a clone is reported for some rows only, either as once, few or many, or as a class for expanded clones.

TRBJ1-1 . . TRBV5-4 TGTGCCAGCAGCTCCGTGCTGGGGGTCACTGAAGCTTTCTTT CASSSVLGVTEAFF
TRBJ1-2 . . TRBV16 TGTGCCAGCAGCCCCTCCCGATTGGGTCATCTTAACTATGGCTACACCTTC CASSPSRLGHLNYGYTF
TRBJ1-2 . TRBD1 TRBV7-9 TGTGCCAGCAGCGTAGTGGCCAGGGGGGAAGGCTACACCTTC CASSVVARGEGYTF
TRBJ1-3 . . TRBV30 TGTGCCTGGAGTGCAGGTGGAAACACCATATATTTT CAWSAGGNTIYF
TRBJ1-6 . TRBD1 TRBV2 TGTGCCAGCAGTGCTCCCGGGACAGGAATTCCCGGCCCACCCCTCCACTTT CASSAPGTGIPGPPLHF
TRBJ2-7 once . TRBV7-9 TGTGCCAGCAGCGAAGGGGATTCGGAGCAGTACTTC CASSEGDSEQYF
TRBJ2-3 . TRBD2 TRBV11-2 TGTGCCAGCAGCTTCACAGGAAGCGGGGGGGAAACACAGTATTTT CASSFTGSGGETQYF
TRBJ1-6 . TRBD1 TRBV4-1 TGCGCCAGCAGCCAACTTCCGGGACAGGGGAACTCACCCCTCCACTTT CASSQLPGQGNSPLHF
TRBJ2-7 . . TRBV14 TGTGCCAGCAGCCAGGGGGTCCAAGGGGGAATTACCTCCTACGAGCAGTACTTC CASSQGVQGGITSYEQYF
TRBJ1-4 . TRBD1 TRBV7-2 TGTGCCAGCAGCTTAGTAAGGGGACAGAAGGACGAAAAACTGTTTTTT CASSLVRGQKDEKLFF
TRBJ2-7 . . TRBV19 TGTGCCAGTAGTAGGATGAGTCAGGGGCAGTCCGAGCAGTACTTC CASSRMSQGQSEQYF
TRBJ1-5 . . TRBV29-1 TGCAGCGTTGAGTGGGCCCCTAATCAGCCCCAGCATTTT CSVEWAPNQPQHF
TRBJ2-7 once TRBD1 TRBV19 TGTGCCAGTAGTATCGGAGACAGGGGCCCCTACGAGCAGTACTTC CASSIGDRGPYEQYF
TRBJ1-1 . TRBD1 TRBV29-1 TGCAGCGCCCAGGACAGGGAGGACACTGAAGCTTTCTTT CSAQDREDTEAFF
TRBJ1-2 . . TRBV18 TGTGCCAGCTCACGGAACCCCCTTATTGAACAGGGAAAAGGTTATGGCTACACCTTC CASSRNPLIEQGKGYGYTF
TRBJ2-7 . TRBD1 TRBV6-5 TGTGCCAGCAGTTTGAAGACAGGGAAAGCCTACGAGCAGTACTTC CASSLKTGKAYEQYF
TRBJ1-2 once . TRBV6-5 TGTGCCAGCAGTTACCGGGGGCTCCATTATGGCTACACCTTC CASSYRGLHYGYTF
TRBJ2-1 . . TRBV12-3/TRBV12-4 TGTGCCAGCAGTTTTCTCAATGAGCAGTTCTTC CASSFLNEQFF
TRBJ2-7 . . TRBV28 TGTGCCAGCGCGAGCTCCTACGAGCAGTACTTC CASASSYEQYF
TRBJ1-4 . . TRBV5-5 TGTGCCAGCAGCTTGGGCCAGAGGAATGAAAAACTGTTTTTT CASSLGQRNEKLFF
TRBJ2-5 . . TRBV2 TGTGCCAGCAGTGAAAACGGGGCTGAGACCCAGTACTTC CASSENGAETQYF
TRBJ2-7 . TRBD1 TRBV18 TGTGCCAGCTCTCCCCGACAGGGGACCCACGAGCAGTACTTC CASSPRQGTHEQYF
TRBJ1-1 . . TRBV13 TGTGCCAGCAGCCCAAGGGGTTTAAGGGGCGAGAACACTGAAGCTTTCTTT CASSPRGLRGENTEAFF
TRBJ2-7 . TRBD2 TRBV3-1/TRBV3-2 TGTGCCAGCAGCCAAGGGGAGGGTGGGAGCCCGTACGAGCAGTACTTC CASSQGEGGSPYEQYF
TRBJ1-2 once . TRBV5-1 TGCGCCAGCAGCTCCGGAACACCGGGCCTCGGAACTAACTATGGCTACACCTTC CASSSGTPGLGTNYGYTF
TRBJ1-6 . . TRBV15 TGTGCCACCAGCAGAGATCGAGCGGATTATAATTCACCCCTCCACTTT CATSRDRADYNSPLHF
TRBJ2-2 . TRBD2 TRBV19 TGTGCCATACAGCGGGGGGCGAGGACCGGGGAGCTGTTTTTT CAIQRGARTGELFF
TRBJ2-7 . . TRBV3-1/TRBV3-2 TGTGCCAGCAGCCAAGAAATAGGGATGACCTACGAGCAGTACTTC CASSQEIGMTYEQYF
TRBJ2-2 . . TRBV2 TGTGCCAGCAGTGACAGAGACACCGGGGAGCTGTTTTTT CASSDRDTGELFF
TRBJ2-1 . TRBD1 TRBV7-3 TGTGCCAGCAGCCCCGGGACAGCTTACAATGAGCAGTTCTTC CASSPGTAYNEQFF
TRBJ2-3 . . TRBV7-2 TGTGCCAGCAGCGGAGTGGGGGGCCCAGATACGCAGTATTTT CASSGVGGPDTQYF
TRBJ2-5 . . TRBV29-1 TGCAGCGTGACCCGGGGCCCCCAAGATGTGACCCAGTACTTC CSVTRGPQDVTQYF
TRBJ1-1 . TRBD1 TRBV19 TGTGCCAGTAGCAGGACAGGGTCGAACACTGAAGCTTTCTTT CASSRTGSNTEAFF
TRBJ1-5 . . TRBV2 TGTGCCAGCAGTAACAGGGAGGGGCCCCAGCATTTT CASSNREGPQHF
TRBJ2-7 . . TRBV6-5 TGTGCCAGCAGTTACTCGCGGATCTCCTACGAGCAGTACTTC CASSYSRISYEQYF
TRBJ2-5 . . TRBV5-5 TGTGCCAGCAGCCCAGCGGCGGGGCAAGAGACCCAGTACTTC CASSPAAGQETQYF
TRBJ1-4 . TRBD1 TRBV30 TGTGCCCACGCCGGGACAGGGGGCGTGAAACTGTTTTTT CAHAGTGGVKLFF
TRBJ2-7 . TRBD2 TRBV27 TGTGCCAGCAGTACCAAGAAGCGGGGGGATCGGTACGAGCAGTACTTC CASSTKKRGDRYEQYF
TRBJ2-7 . . TRBV27 TGTGCCAGCAGTTTTTGGGACGGTTACGAGCAGTACTTC CASSFWDGYEQYF
TRBJ2-7 . TRBD1 TRBV6-5 TGTGCCAGCAGTTACGGGACAGGGGGCTCCTACGAGCAGTACTTC CASSYGTGGSYEQYF
TRBJ2-7 . . TRBV3-1/TRBV3-2 TGTGCCAGCAGCCAAGAGGTTGGCTGGAGCTCCTACGAGCAGTACTTC CASSQEVGWSSYEQYF
TRBJ2-6 . . TRBV3-1/TRBV3-2 TGTGCCAGCAGTGCCTTCTCTGGGGCCAACGTCCTGACTTTC CASSAFSGANVLTF
TRBJ2-5 once . TRBV6-2/TRBV6-3 TGTGCCAGCAGTTACTCAGGGGAGAAAGTCGTTCGGGAGACCCAGTACTTC CASSYSGEKVVRETQYF